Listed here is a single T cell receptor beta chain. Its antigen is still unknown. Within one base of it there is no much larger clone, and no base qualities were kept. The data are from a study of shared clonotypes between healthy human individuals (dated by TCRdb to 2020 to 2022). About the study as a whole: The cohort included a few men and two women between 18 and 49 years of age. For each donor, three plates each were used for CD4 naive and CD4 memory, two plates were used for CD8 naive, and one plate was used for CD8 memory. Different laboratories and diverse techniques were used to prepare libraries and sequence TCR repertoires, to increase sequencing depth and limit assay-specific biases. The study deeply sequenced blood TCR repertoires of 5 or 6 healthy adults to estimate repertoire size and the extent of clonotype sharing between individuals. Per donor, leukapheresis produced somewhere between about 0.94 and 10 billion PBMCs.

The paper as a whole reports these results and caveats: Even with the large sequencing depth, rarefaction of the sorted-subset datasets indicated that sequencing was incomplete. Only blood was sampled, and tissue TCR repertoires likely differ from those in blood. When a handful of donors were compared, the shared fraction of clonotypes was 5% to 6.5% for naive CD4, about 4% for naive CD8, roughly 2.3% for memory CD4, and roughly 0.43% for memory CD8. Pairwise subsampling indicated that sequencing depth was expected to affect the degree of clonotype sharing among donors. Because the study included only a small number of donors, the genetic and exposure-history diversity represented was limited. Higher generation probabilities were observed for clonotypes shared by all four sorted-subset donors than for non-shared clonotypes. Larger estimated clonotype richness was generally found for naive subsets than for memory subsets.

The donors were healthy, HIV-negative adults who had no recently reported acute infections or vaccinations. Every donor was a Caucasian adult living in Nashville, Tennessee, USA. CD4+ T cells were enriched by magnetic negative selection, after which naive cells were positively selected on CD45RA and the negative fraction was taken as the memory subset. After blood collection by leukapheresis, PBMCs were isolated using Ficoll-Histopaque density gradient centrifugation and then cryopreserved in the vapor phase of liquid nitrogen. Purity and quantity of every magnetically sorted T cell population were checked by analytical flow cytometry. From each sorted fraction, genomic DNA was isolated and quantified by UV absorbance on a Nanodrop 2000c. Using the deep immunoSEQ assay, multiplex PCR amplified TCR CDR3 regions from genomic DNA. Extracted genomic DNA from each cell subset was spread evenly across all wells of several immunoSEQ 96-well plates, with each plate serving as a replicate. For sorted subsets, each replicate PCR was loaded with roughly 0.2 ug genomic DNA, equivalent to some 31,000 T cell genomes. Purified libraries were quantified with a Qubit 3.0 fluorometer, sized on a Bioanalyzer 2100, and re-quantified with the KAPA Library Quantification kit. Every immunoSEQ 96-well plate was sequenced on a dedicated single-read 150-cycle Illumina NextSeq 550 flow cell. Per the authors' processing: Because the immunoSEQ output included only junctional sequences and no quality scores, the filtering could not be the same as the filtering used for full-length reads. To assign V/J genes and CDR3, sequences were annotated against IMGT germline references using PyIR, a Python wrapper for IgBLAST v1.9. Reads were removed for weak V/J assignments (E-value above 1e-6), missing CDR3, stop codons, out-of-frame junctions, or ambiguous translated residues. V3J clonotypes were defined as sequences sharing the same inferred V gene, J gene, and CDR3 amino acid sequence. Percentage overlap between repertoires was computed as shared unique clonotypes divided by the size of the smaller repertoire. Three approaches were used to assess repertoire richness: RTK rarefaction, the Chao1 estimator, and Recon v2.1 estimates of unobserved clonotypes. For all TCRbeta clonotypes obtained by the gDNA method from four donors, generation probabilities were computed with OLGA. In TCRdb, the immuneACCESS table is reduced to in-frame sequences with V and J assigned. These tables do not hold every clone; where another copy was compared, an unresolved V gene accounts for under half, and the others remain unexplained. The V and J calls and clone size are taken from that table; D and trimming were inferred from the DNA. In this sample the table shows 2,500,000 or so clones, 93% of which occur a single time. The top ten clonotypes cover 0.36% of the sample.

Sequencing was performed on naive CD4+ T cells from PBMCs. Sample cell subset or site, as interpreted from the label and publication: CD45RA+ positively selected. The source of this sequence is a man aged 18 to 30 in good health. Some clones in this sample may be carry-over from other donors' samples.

The CDR3 reads as follows: CASSYNGRRNEQFF. The DNA sequence is as follows: TGTGCCAGCAGTTACAACGGGAGGAGAAATGAGCAGTTCTTC. The sequence is built from TRBV6-5 and TRBJ2-1; TRBD2 lines up with 7 middle nucleotides. CDR1 and CDR2 (MNHEY, SVGAGI) derive from the germline V gene. Trimming removed 2 bases from V and 7 bases from J; the gene matches leave 5 bases unexplained. Inclusive of the bounding cysteine and phenylalanine, the CDR3 is 14 residues long. Solely the CDR3 DNA is kept, with 42 bases framed from the first base.